The T cell receptor beta chain described here comes from a study of cytomegalovirus exposure and HLA in healthy donors. Concerning this clone: What it binds is not known.

Whole-study results and caveats: In an earlier analysis, productive rearrangement rates for most beta V segments clustered near 90% or 30%.

Trimming cost V 9 bases and J 7 bases; bases outside gene matches: 9. This CDR3 spans 14 amino acids. Germline-derived CDR1 and CDR2 are MNHNS and SASEGT. 60 Vbeta and 13 Jbeta primers were used in PCR. Using immunoSEQ multiplex PCR, the repertoire was profiled, and TCRdb retains in-frame clones only, with some absent. The top ten hold 6.3% of the sample, which has approximately 140,000 clones, 79% seen once. Material: PBMCs. This clonotype originated in a man aged 50-59 years in good health and CMV-seropositive. The chain links TRBV6-1 to TRBJ2-2; TRBD1 aligns across 9 bases. CDR3 in DNA: TGTGCCAGTACCCGGACAGGGGAAGGCGGGGAGCTGTTTTTT. Amino acid sequence: CASTRTGEGGELFF.